The 22 T cell receptor beta chains below come from one sample, sequenced in a study of blood T cell repertoires in COVID-19. Assay used: immunoSEQ multiplex PCR; TCRdb lists only in-frame clones, some missing. The sample lists 140,000 to 150,000 clones, about four fifths seen once, with roughly 5.7% in the top ten. The sequenced sample was PBMCs or T cells enriched from blood (not recorded which). The receptors stem from a woman aged 45 to 65 who had been exposed to COVID-19.

The rearrangement uses TRBV18 and TRBJ1-2; 9 bases are a match to TRBD1. This CDR3 is 13 amino acids long. V trimming: 4 bases; J trimming: 6 bases; junction bases outside the gene matches: 3. Germline values: CDR1 KGHSH, CDR2 LQKENI. The CDR3 DNA sequence: TGTGCCAGCTCACGTCGACAGGGGGATGGCTACACCTTC. This codes for CASSRRQGDGYTF.

This chain links TRBV7-2 with TRBJ2-3; the match to TRBD2 covers 9 bases. The junction had 12 bases not matched to a gene; V was cut back by 1 base and J by 4 bases. CDR1 is SGHTA, CDR2 FQGNSA, per germline. CDR3 length equals 18 residues. The CDR3: CASSLGLAGLGRADTQYF. CDR3 coding DNA: TGTGCCAGCAGCTTAGGTCTAGCGGGGCTCGGGAGAGCAGATACGCAGTATTTT.

This CDR3 reads CASSYGTGGATQYF. The CDR3 bases are TGTGCCAGCAGTTACGGGACAGGGGGCGCGACCCAGTACTTC. The rearrangement links TRBV6-2 or TRBV6-3 to TRBJ2-5, with 12 bases identical to TRBD1. CDR1 is MNHEY and CDR2 is SVGEGT in the germline V gene. The CDR3 extends over 14 amino acids. V trimming: 2 bases; J trimming: 7 bases; junction bases outside the gene matches: 2.

This clone was seen only a few times. This sequence joins TRBV18 and TRBJ2-1, with 10 bases identical to TRBD2. Germline CDR1 and CDR2: KGHSH and LQKENI. The CDR3 loop spans 17 amino acids. J was trimmed by 0 bases and V by 6 bases; bases with no gene match: 8. The CDR3 region is CASSSSGGASSYNEQFF. The CDR3, as DNA: TGTGCCAGCTCTTCTAGCGGGGGCGCCAGCTCCTACAATGAGCAGTTCTTC.

The chain is built from TRBV9 and TRBJ1-1; D gene unclear. V lost 0 bases to trimming and J lost 1 base, with 7 bases between them. The CDR3 sequence is 14 residues long. The germline CDR1 and CDR2 sequences are SGDLS and YYNGEE. CDR3 in DNA: TGTGCCAGCAGCGTAGGCCAACAGAACACTGAAGCTTTCTTT. Its protein product is CASSVGQQNTEAFF.

The genes are TRBV15 and TRBJ2-1; TRBD2 is a possible D gene (5 bases). V was shortened by 3 bases and J by 7 bases, with 16 bases between the two germline ends. The CDR3 runs 15 residues. CDR1 is LNHNV and CDR2 is YYDKDF in the germline V gene (reference sequence). The CDR3 loop reads CATSSAGPGMNEQFF. The CDR3 region has the DNA TGTGCCACCAGCAGCGCCGGCCCCGGGATGAATGAGCAGTTCTTC. Supplemented by reference TRBV15 and TRBJ2-1, the full variable domain reads DAMVIQNPRYQVTQFGKPVTLSCSQTLNHNVMYWYQQKSSQAPKLLFHYYDKDFNNEADTPDNFQSRRPNTSFCFLDIRSPGLGDTAMYLCATSSAGPGMNEQFFGPGTRLTVL.

CDR3 nucleotide sequence: TGTGCCAGCAGTAACAGGGGAAGGACCGGGGAGCTGTTTTTT. It translates to CASSNRGRTGELFF. This rearrangement joins TRBV6-5 to TRBJ2-2; 7 bases align to TRBD1. The CDR3 loop spans 14 amino acids. V dropped 5 bases and J dropped 5; count of bases not matched to a gene: 5. CDR1 is MNHEY and CDR2 is SVGAGI in the germline V gene.

The chain uses TRBV11-2 and TRBJ1-1; D gene uncertain. The germline gives CDR1 SGHAT, CDR2 FQNNGV. V lost 5 bases and J lost 3, with 16 bases in between. The CDR3 runs to 15 residues. The CDR3 DNA reads TGTGCCAGCAGCCGCCCTGGCAGGCGTGACACTGAAGCTTTCTTT. This codes for CASSRPGRRDTEAFF.

The chain couples TRBV10-3 to TRBJ2-7; 12 positions agree with TRBD1. V lost 6 bases to trimming and J lost 0 bases; unmatched junction nucleotides: 6. The length of the CDR3 is 16 residues. Germline CDR1 and CDR2: ENHRY and SYGVKD. CDR3 sequence (DNA): TGTGCCATCAGAAAACCGGGACAGGGGGCCTCCTACGAGCAGTACTTC. Encoded protein: CAIRKPGQGASYEQYF.

The V gene is TRBV7-9, the J gene TRBJ2-2; TRBD2 matches 13 bases. CDR1 is SEHNR and CDR2 is FQNEAQ in the germline V gene (reference sequence). The CDR3 is made up of 16 amino acids. Germline trimming cut 2 bases from V and 7 bases from J; bases unmatched to any gene: 4. As DNA, the CDR3 is TGTGCCAGCAGCTTAAGGACTAGCGGGAGTGGCGGGGAGCTGTTTTTT. Protein: CASSLRTSGSGGELFF.

The DNA for the CDR3 is TGTGCCAGTAGTATAGTTTGGAGCGGGATGGGTAGACGGAACACTGAAGCTTTCTTT. This sequence encodes CASSIVWSGMGRRNTEAFF. The chain employs TRBV19 and TRBJ1-1; D unclear. Looked up from germline, CDR1 is LNHDA and CDR2 is SQIVND (reference sequence). The CDR3 loop spans 19 amino acids. V gave up 1 base and J gave up 1 base, with 22 bases separating them.

The CDR3 coding sequence is TGCGCCAGCGGACTAGCACGGGCTACTACAGATACGCAGTATTTT. It is translated as CASGLARATTDTQYF. The rearrangement joins TRBV10-2 to TRBJ2-3, with 8 bases identical to TRBD2. The V and J ends lost 8 bases and 3 bases, in that order; junction bases with no gene match: 10. Germline CDR1 and CDR2: WSHSY and SAAADI. This CDR3 contains 15 residues.

CDR3 in amino acids: CASTPQYQGGYGYTF. In DNA form, the CDR3 reads TGTGCCAGTACCCCGCAGTATCAGGGGGGCTATGGCTACACCTTC. The chain links TRBV19 to TRBJ1-2, with 7 positions matching TRBD1. Germline CDR1 and CDR2: LNHDA and SQIVND (reference sequence). With V trimmed by 7 bases and J by 4 bases, 12 bases remained unmatched. The length of the CDR3 is 15 residues. The full variable domain, completed using reference TRBV19 and TRBJ1-2, is DGGITQSPKYLFRKEGQNVTLSCEQNLNHDAMYWYRQDPGQGLRLIYYSQIVNDFQKGDIAEGYSVSREKKESFPLTVTSAQKNPTAFYLCASTPQYQGGYGYTFGSGTRLTVV.

This chain links TRBV7-2 with TRBJ1-5, with 7 bases lining up with TRBD1. Per the germline V gene, CDR1 is SGHTA and CDR2 is FQGNSA. With V trimmed by 4 bases and J by 0 bases, 6 bases remained unmatched. The CDR3 covers 16 residues. This CDR3 reads CASSWGQRYSNQPQHF. The CDR3, as DNA: TGTGCCAGCAGCTGGGGACAGCGATATAGCAATCAGCCCCAGCATTTT.

The chain carries TRBV2 and TRBJ1-4; the D gene is possibly TRBD1 (6 bases). Trimming left V 6 bases short and J 4 bases short, with 12 bases between. CDR1 is SNHLY and CDR2 is FYNNEI in the germline V gene. This CDR3 is 14 amino acids long. CDR3 nucleotides: TGTGCCAGCAGCTCAGGACAGTTTAATGAAAAACTGTTTTTT. It encodes CASSSGQFNEKLFF.

The chain combines TRBV27 with TRBJ1-2; possible D gene TRBD1, 5 bases. V was shortened by 0 bases and J by 8 bases, with 10 bases between the two germline ends. CDR1 and CDR2 (germline): MNHEY, SMNVEV (reference sequence). There are 13 residues in the CDR3. The CDR3 region has the DNA TGTGCCAGCAGTTTATCTGGGGCAAAGGGCTACACCTTC. This gives the protein CASSLSGAKGYTF.

In regard to this clone: In this CDR3 the conserved last residue, phenylalanine or tryptophan, is missing, so a read error is likely. No DNA is shown, since the ends of the CDR3 on it are uncertain; the CDR3 is the one TCRdb lists. The CDR3 sequence: CASSLVGACRI. The chain links TRBV7-6 to TRBJ2-7; TRBD1, as called in the table, went unchecked against the DNA. The CDR3 length is 11 residues, termini included. Per the germline V gene, CDR1 is SGHVS and CDR2 is FNYEAQ.

This chain joins TRBV5-1 and TRBJ2-3; D might be TRBD1 (6 bases). The CDR3 runs 16 residues. Trimming cost V 4 bases and J 0 bases, with 15 bases left between them. In germline, CDR1 is SGHRS, CDR2 YFSETQ. The chain's CDR3 is CASSLGTPSSTDTQYF. The CDR3 DNA follows: TGCGCCAGCAGCCTCGGGACACCCTCTAGCACAGATACGCAGTATTTT. Variable domain in full (rest from reference TRBV5-1 and TRBJ2-3): KAGVTQTPRYLIKTRGQQVTLSCSPISGHRSVSWYQQTPGQGLQFLFEYFSETQRNKGNFPGRFSGRQFSNSRSEMNVSTLELGDSALYLCASSLGTPSSTDTQYFGPGTRLTVL.

This clone is a singleton in its sample. This chain uses TRBV30 with TRBJ2-7, with D unresolved. The CDR3 has 12 residues. Germline V gives CDR1 GTSNPN, CDR2 SVGIG (reference sequence). The V end was cut by 2 bases, the J end by 0 bases, with 5 bases between. The CDR3 spells CAWSHGSYEQYF. CDR3 nucleotides: TGTGCCTGGAGTCACGGCTCCTACGAGCAGTACTTC.

The chain recombines TRBV19 with TRBJ2-1; 10 nucleotides agree with TRBD2. After removal of 5 bases from V and 7 bases from J, the junction contained 8 bases not matched to a gene. Germline values: CDR1 LNHDA, CDR2 SQIVND (reference sequence). This CDR3 contains 15 residues. The CDR3 coding sequence is TGTGCCAGTAGTCTTAGCGGGGGGACTTTAAATGAGCAGTTCTTC. Protein product: CASSLSGGTLNEQFF.

This clone was counted only a few times. V gene TRBV30 combines with J gene TRBJ1-6, with 7 bases that match TRBD1. Germline V gene sequence: CDR1 GTSNPN, CDR2 SVGIG (reference sequence). This CDR3 is built from 13 residues. V lost 1 base and J lost 6; bases outside the gene matches: 0. The CDR3 DNA follows: TGTGCCTGGAGTGCAGGGGGTAATTCACCCCTCCACTTT. Protein product: CAWSAGGNSPLHF.

This chain connects TRBV15 to TRBJ1-5, with D possibly matching TRBD1 (5 bases). Germline CDR1 reads LNHNV; CDR2 reads YYDKDF (reference sequence). This CDR3 is built from 15 residues. Trimming took 1 base from V and 6 from J, leaving 13 bases between them. CDR3 in DNA: TGTGCCACCAGCAGAGGCGGGGGAAGAGGTCAGCCCCAGCATTTT. It is translated as CATSRGGGRGQPQHF.